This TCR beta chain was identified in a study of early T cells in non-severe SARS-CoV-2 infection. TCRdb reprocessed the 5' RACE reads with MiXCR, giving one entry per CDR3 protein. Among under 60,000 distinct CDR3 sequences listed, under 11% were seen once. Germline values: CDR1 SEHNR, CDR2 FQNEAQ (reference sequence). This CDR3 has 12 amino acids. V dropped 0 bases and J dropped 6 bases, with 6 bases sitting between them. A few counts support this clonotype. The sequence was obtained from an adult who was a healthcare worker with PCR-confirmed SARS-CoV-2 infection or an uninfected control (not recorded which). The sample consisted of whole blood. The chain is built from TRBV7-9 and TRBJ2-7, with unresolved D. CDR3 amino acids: CASSLARGEQYF. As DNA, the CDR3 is TGTGCCAGCAGCTTAGCGCGAGGCGAGCAGTACTTC.